This T cell receptor beta chain was recovered during a study of T-cell reconstitution after alpha-beta-depleted transplantation in children. The V gene end was trimmed by 3 bases and the J gene end by 2 bases; junction bases not matched to a gene: 7. The CDR3 is made up of 15 amino acids. CDR1 SGHVS and CDR2 FNYEAQ come from the germline V gene. Preparation of the TCRbeta library used unique molecular identifiers. TCRdb itself ran the PCR reads through MiXCR, one entry per CDR3 protein. The table lists 440,000 or so distinct CDR3 sequences, approximately 10% of them singletons. In this sample, this clonotype turned up a few times.

The chain joins TRBV7-6 to TRBJ2-7, with 7 bases that match TRBD2. The sequencing used PBMCs from the stem cell graft donor, collected from the stem cell graft. The clonotype originates from a human donor who donated a stem cell graft to a child with acute myeloid leukemia. CDR3 DNA sequence: TGTGCCAGCAGCTTTGGTAACGCGGGAGCCTACGAGCAGTACTTC. Its protein product is CASSFGNAGAYEQYF.